The following is a TCR beta chain sequence with its context. This entry belongs to a study of OX40 agonist ivuxolimab in advanced cancers. The length of the CDR3 is 14 residues. V was cut by 3 bases and J by 8 bases, with 15 bases left in between. Germline loops: CDR1 SGHDT, CDR2 YYEEEE. Generated by immunoSEQ multiplex PCR, the TCRdb table keeps only in-frame clones and is missing some. The sample contains tens of thousands of clones, roughly 84% of which appear only once. Sample: CD4+ or CD8+ T cells sorted from blood, taken in a trial of the OX40 agonist ivuxolimab. This clonotype was obtained from an adult with an advanced solid tumor such as melanoma, head and neck, liver or kidney cancer. V and J are TRBV5-6 and TRBJ2-4; a weak D match, TRBD1 (6 bases). The CDR3 DNA reads TGTGCCAGCAGCTCACCCCGGACAGAGGACATTCAGTACTTC. Encoded protein: CASSSPRTEDIQYF.